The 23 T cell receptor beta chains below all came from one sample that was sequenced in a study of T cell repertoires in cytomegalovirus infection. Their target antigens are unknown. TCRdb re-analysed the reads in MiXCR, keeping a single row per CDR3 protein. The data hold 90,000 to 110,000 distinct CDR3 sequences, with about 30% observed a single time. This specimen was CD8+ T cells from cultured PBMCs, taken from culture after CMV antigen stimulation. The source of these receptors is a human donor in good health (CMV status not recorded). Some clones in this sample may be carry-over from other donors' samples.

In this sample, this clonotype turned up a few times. In DNA form, the CDR3 reads TGTGCCAGCAGCCCTCCACCCAGCTACTATGGCTACACCTTC. Translated: CASSPPPSYYGYTF. The genes are TRBV7-6 and TRBJ1-2; no clear D. Germline loops: CDR1 SGHVS, CDR2 FNYEAQ. Trimming removed 5 bases at V and 3 bases at J, with 13 bases between. This CDR3 is built from 14 residues. The variable domain in full, completed from reference TRBV7-6 and TRBJ1-2, reads GAGVSQSPRYKVTKRGQDVALRCDPISGHVSLYWYRQALGQGPEFLTYFNYEAQQDKSGLPNDRFSAERPEGSISTLTIQRTEQRDSAMYRCASSPPPSYYGYTFGSGTRLTVV.

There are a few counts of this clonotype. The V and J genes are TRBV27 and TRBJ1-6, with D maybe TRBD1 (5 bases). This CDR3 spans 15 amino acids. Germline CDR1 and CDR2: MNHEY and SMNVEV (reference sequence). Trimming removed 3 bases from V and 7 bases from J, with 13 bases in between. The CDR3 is CASSLVGTGNSPLHF. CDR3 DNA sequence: TGTGCCAGCAGTTTGGTCGGGACGGGCAATTCACCCCTCCACTTT.

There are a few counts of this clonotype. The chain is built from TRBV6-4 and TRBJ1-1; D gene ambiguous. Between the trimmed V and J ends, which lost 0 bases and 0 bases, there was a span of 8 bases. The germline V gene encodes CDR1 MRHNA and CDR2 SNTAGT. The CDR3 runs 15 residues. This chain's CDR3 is CASSDSPQMNTEAFF. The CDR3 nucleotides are TGTGCCAGCAGTGACTCTCCCCAGATGAACACTGAAGCTTTCTTT.

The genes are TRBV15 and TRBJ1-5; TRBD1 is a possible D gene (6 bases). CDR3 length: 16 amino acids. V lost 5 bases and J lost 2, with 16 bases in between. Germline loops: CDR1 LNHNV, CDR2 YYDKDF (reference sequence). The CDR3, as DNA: TGTGCCACCAGCGCTTCCCCAGGGGATCGCAATCAGCCCCAGCATTTT. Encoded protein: CATSASPGDRNQPQHF.

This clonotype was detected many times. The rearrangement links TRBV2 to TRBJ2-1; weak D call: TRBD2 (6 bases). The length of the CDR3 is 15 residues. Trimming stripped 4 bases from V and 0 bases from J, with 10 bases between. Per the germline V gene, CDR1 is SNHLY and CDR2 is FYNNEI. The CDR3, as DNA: TGTGCCAGCAGTGGTGGGGGGAGCTCCTACAATGAGCAGTTCTTC. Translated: CASSGGGSSYNEQFF.

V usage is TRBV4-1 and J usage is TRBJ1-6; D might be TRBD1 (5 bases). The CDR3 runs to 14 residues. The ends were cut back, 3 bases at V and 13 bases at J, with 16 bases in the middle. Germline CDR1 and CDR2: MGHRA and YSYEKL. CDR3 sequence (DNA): TGCGCCAGCAGCCAGTTGGGGGGACTATTCCCCCTCCACTTT. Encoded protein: CASSQLGGLFPLHF.

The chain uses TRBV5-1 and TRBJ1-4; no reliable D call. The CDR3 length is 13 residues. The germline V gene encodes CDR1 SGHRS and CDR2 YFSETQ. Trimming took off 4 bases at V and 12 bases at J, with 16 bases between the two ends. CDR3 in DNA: TGCGCCAGCAGCCCTCATAGTTCAATCGAACTGTTTTTT. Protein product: CASSPHSSIELFF.

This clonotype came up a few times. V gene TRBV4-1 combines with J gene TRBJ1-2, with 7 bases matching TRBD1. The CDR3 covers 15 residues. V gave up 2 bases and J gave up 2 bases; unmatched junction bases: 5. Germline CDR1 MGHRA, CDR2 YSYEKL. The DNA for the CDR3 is TGCGCCAGCAGCCAACCGGGACAGAGCAACTATGGCTACACCTTC. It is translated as CASSQPGQSNYGYTF.

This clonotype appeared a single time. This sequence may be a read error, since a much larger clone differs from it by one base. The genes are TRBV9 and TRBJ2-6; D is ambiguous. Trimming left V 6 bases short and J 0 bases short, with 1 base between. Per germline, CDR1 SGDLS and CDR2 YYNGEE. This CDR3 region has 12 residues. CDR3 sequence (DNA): TGTGCCAGCAACTCTGGGGCCAACGTCCTGACTTTC. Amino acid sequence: CASNSGANVLTF.

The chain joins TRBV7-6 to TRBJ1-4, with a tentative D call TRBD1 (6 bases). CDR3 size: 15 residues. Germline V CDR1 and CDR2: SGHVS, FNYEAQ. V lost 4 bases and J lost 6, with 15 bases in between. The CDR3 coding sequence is TGTGCCAGCAGCTCCAAGGACAGTATTTATGAAAAACTGTTTTTT. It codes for CASSSKDSIYEKLFF.

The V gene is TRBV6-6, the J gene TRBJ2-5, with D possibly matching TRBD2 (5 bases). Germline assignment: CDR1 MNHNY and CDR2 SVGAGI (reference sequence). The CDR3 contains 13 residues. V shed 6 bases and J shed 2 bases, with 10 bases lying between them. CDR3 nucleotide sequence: TGTGCCAGCAGGGGAAGAGGGCAAGAGACCCAGTACTTC. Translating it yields CASRGRGQETQYF.

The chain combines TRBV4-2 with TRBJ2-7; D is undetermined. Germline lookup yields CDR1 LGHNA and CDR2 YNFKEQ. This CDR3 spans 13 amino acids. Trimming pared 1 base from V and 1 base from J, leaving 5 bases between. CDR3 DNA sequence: TGTGCCAGCAGCCAAGGCAGTTCCTACGAGCAGTACTTC. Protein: CASSQGSSYEQYF.

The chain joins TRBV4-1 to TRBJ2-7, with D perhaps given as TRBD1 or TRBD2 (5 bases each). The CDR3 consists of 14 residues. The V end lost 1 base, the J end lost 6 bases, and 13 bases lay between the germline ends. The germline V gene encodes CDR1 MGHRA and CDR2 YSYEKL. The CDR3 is CASSQVGVGAEQYF. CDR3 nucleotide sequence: TGCGCCAGCAGCCAAGTCGGGGTTGGGGCCGAGCAGTACTTC.

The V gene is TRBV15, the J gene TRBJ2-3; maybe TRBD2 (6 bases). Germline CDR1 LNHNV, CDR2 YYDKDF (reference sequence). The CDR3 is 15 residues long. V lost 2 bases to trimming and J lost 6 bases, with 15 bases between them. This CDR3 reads CATSRTGTQWDTQYF. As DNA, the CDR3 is TGTGCCACCAGCAGAACCGGGACTCAATGGGATACGCAGTATTTT. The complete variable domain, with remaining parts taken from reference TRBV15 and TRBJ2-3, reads DAMVIQNPRYQVTQFGKPVTLSCSQTLNHNVMYWYQQKSSQAPKLLFHYYDKDFNNEADTPDNFQSRRPNTSFCFLDIRSPGLGDTAMYLCATSRTGTQWDTQYFGPGTRLTVL.

This chain's CDR3 is CASSFDRTGTYEQYF. The CDR3 DNA follows: TGCGCCAGCAGCTTTGACCGGACAGGGACCTACGAGCAGTACTTC. V gene TRBV4-1 combines with J gene TRBJ2-7, with TRBD1 identical over 8 bases. Germline V lookup: CDR1 MGHRA, CDR2 YSYEKL. V lost 5 bases to trimming and J lost 2 bases; unmatched junction nucleotides: 8. The CDR3 has 15 amino acids.

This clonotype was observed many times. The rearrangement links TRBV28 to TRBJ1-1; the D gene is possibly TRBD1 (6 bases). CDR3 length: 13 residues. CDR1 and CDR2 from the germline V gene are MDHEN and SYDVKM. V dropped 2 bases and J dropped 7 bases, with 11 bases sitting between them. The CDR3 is CASSLQGRYEAFF. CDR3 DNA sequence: TGTGCCAGCAGTTTACAGGGGCGCTATGAAGCTTTCTTT.

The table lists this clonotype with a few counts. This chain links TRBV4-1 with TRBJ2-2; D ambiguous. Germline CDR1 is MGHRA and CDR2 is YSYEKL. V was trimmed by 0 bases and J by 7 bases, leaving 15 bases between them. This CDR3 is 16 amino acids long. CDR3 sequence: CASSQDIGPSVGELFF. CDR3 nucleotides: TGCGCCAGCAGCCAAGATATAGGACCCTCGGTCGGGGAGCTGTTTTTT.

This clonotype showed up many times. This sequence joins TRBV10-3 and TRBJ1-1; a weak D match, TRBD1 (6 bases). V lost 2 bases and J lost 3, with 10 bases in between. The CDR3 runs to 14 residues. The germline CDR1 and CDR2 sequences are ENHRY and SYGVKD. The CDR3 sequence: CAISEGGEDTEAFF. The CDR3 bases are TGTGCCATCAGTGAGGGGGGCGAGGACACTGAAGCTTTCTTT.

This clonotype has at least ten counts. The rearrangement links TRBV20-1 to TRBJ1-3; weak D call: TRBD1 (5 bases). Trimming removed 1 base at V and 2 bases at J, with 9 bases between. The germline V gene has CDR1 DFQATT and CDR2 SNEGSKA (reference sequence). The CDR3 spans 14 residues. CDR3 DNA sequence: TGCAGTGCTAGAGGCAGGGACCCTGGAAACACCATATATTTT. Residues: CSARGRDPGNTIYF.

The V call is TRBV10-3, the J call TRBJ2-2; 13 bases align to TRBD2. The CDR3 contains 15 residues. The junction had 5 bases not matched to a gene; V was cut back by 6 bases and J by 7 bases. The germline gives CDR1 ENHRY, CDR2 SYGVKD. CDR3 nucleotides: TGTGCCATCAGGAGGACTAGCGGGGGCGGCGGGGAGCTGTTTTTT. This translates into CAIRRTSGGGGELFF.

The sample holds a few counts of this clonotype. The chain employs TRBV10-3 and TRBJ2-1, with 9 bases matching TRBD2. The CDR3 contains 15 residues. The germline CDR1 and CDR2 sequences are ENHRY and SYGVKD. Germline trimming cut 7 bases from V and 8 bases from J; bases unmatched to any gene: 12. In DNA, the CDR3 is TGTGCCATCACTCCCGGCATTAGCGGGGGCGATGAGCAGTTCTTC. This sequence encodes CAITPGISGGDEQFF.

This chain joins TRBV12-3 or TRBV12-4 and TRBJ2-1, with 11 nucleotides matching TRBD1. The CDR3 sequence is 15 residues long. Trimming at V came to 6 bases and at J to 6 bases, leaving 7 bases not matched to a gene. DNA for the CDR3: TGTGCCAGCAGAACCGGGACAGGGGGACGCAATGAGCAGTTCTTC. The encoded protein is CASRTGTGGRNEQFF.

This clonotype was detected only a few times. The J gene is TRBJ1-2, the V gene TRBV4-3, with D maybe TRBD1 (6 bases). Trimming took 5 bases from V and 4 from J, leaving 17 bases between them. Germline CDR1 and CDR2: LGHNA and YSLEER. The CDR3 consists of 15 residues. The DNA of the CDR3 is TGCGCCAGCAGCTTGCGACAGGAATCACCCTATGGCTACACCTTC. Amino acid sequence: CASSLRQESPYGYTF.